This TCR beta chain was captured by sequencing in a study of blood T cell repertoires in COVID-19. Study information: The origin of the acute and convalescent COVID-19 samples was the United States, Italy and Spain. Sources were T cells, B-cell-depleted T cells, or PBMCs; the material itself was cDNA or gDNA.

Per germline, CDR1 SGHKS and CDR2 YYEKEE (reference sequence). Trimming at V came to 4 bases and at J to 5 bases, leaving 11 bases not matched to a gene. This CDR3 spans 16 amino acids. This clone was recorded a few times. Authors' methods: Reference gene primers were amplified, and this amplification served to estimate nucleated cell counts. TCRdb keeps only in-frame clones here, not all; method: immunoSEQ multiplex PCR. V and J calls and clone size are as listed in that table; D and trimming were resolved from the DNA. Among 59,000 or so clones listed, 82% were seen once. This chain uses TRBV5-5 with TRBJ2-7, with TRBD1 matching 11 bases. Sample: peripheral blood. This clonotype was obtained from a human donor in a cohort sampled during active COVID-19. The DNA for the CDR3 is TGTGCCAGCAGCACCTGGGGACGGACAGGGGGCGACGAGCAGTACTTC. It specifies CASSTWGRTGGDEQYF.